This note documents a single T cell receptor beta chain sequence. Its specificity is not known. The record originates from a study of T cell responses to AZD1222 COVID-19 vaccine. The table came from immunoSEQ multiplex PCR; TCRdb's copy has only in-frame clones and leaves some out. The table lists under 140,000 clones, about 90% of them singletons. The CDR3 sequence is 16 residues long. J gave up 6 bases and V 6 bases, and 9 bases lay outside the gene matches. The germline V gene has CDR1 MDHEN and CDR2 SYDVKM. Findings and caveats of the study: Baseline seropositivity characterized only 5 to 7 AZD1222 recipients. Breadth and depth of Spike-specific TCRs rose after two AZD1222 doses. Repertoire samples came only from after the peak T cell response.

Pooling of second doses given at about 4 or about 12 weeks was done. The rearrangement uses TRBV28 and TRBJ2-3; TRBD2 aligns across 13 bases. This TCR was recovered from an adult who received the AZD1222 COVID-19 vaccine. The specimen was peripheral blood, collected 28 days after the second AZD1222 dose. The CDR3 DNA follows: TGTGCCAGCAGCGCGGGACTAGCGGGAAAATTGGATACGCAGTATTTT. Translating gives CASSAGLAGKLDTQYF.